This T cell receptor beta chain was recorded in a study of shared clonotypes between healthy human individuals. Here immunoSEQ multiplex PCR was the method, and the copy in TCRdb shows in-frame clones only, minus some. The table shows about 600,000 clones, with approximately 97% occurring only once. The CDR3 has 14 residues. With 7 bases clipped from V and 10 bases from J, the junction kept 12 bases outside the gene matches. The germline V gene encodes CDR1 SNHLY and CDR2 FYNNEI. This clone was observed once. This TCR was sampled from a woman aged 25 to 39 in good health. The gene calls are TRBV2 and TRBJ2-1; TRBD2 aligns across 8 bases. Input material: naive CD4+ T cells sorted from blood. The subset is: CD45RA+ positively selected. The CDR3 sequence is CASTDPGLVYEQFF. The CDR3 DNA follows: TGTGCCAGCACTGATCCGGGACTAGTTTACGAGCAGTTCTTC.